Following are 5 T cell receptor beta chains from one sample sequenced in a study of CD4+ T cells in melanoma. The table came from immunoSEQ multiplex PCR; TCRdb's copy has only in-frame clones and leaves some out. Found here are 8,500 to 10,000 clones, 60% to 75% of them singletons; the top ten hold 16%. Sequenced: cells from a culture (not recorded whether cultured in vitro). These receptors all come from a human donor with melanoma.

V is TRBV5-1 and J is TRBJ2-7; D is perhaps TRBD1 or TRBD2 (5 bases each). This CDR3 is built from 14 residues. The V gene's germline CDR1 is SGHRS and CDR2 YFSETQ. Trimming removed 1 base from V and 5 bases from J, with 13 bases in between. The CDR3 is CASSLFGTVDEQYF. Written as DNA, the CDR3 is TGCGCCAGCAGCTTGTTCGGGACGGTGGACGAGCAGTACTTC.

V usage is TRBV4-1 and J usage is TRBJ1-2, with D tentatively TRBD1 (5 bases). The CDR3 is made up of 15 amino acids. Germline CDR1 MGHRA, CDR2 YSYEKL. Trimming took 3 bases from V and 6 from J, leaving 17 bases between them. As DNA, the CDR3 is TGCGCCAGCAGCCAGGGTCTGGGGGTCTTTAATGGCTACACCTTC. It specifies CASSQGLGVFNGYTF.

The chain recombines TRBV7-8 with TRBJ1-2; 8 bases align to TRBD1. V was clipped by 2 bases and J by 13 bases; unmatched bases: 9. The CDR3 runs 13 residues. From germline, CDR1 is SGHVS and CDR2 FQNEAQ. The CDR3 protein is CASSLFEGQALTF. The CDR3 nucleotides read TGTGCCAGCAGCTTATTTGAGGGACAGGCGCTCACCTTC.

The genes are TRBV5-1 and TRBJ1-4; a possible D gene is TRBD1 (5 bases). The V gene lost 8 bases and the J gene lost 5 bases, with 25 bases spanning the gap. Germline V gene sequence: CDR1 SGHRS, CDR2 YFSETQ. CDR3 length: 17 amino acids. The DNA for the CDR3 is TGCGCCAGACGACCAAGGCAACCGGGACGGAAAAATGAAAAACTGTTTTTT. Amino acid sequence: CARRPRQPGRKNEKLFF.

The chain recombines TRBV13 with TRBJ2-1; possibly TRBD1 for D (5 bases). CDR3 size: 15 residues. Germline CDR1 PRHDT, CDR2 FYEKMQ (reference sequence). Between the trimmed V and J ends, which lost 1 base and 5 bases, there was a span of 12 bases. The CDR3 DNA reads TGTGCCAGCAGCTTAGATCTAGGGGCCGACAATGAGCAGTTCTTC. It yields the protein CASSLDLGADNEQFF.